These 32 T cell receptor beta chains came from one sample sequenced in a study of blood T cell repertoires in COVID-19. Clones were sequenced by immunoSEQ multiplex PCR, and TCRdb holds only the in-frame ones, with some missing. The sample consists of a few hundred thousand clones, approximately 83% of them appearing once. The sequencing input was PBMCs or T cells enriched from blood (not recorded which). These receptor sequences come from a woman aged 40 to 50 with acute COVID-19.

This rearrangement joins TRBV27 to TRBJ2-7; D might be TRBD2 (5 bases). CDR1 and CDR2 from the germline V gene are MNHEY and SMNVEV (reference sequence). V lost 6 bases, J lost 0 bases, and 12 bases lay in between. The CDR3 consists of 14 residues. The CDR3 protein is CASSLGRGSYEQYF. The CDR3 nucleotides are TGTGCCAGCAGCCTGGGGAGAGGCTCCTACGAGCAGTACTTC.

The chain employs TRBV28 and TRBJ1-4; 9 positions match TRBD1. Germline V lookup: CDR1 MDHEN, CDR2 SYDVKM. Trimming took 3 bases from V and 9 from J; bases not matched to a gene: 8. The CDR3 totals 15 residues. The CDR3 region has the DNA TGTGCCAGCAGTTTTGGGGACAGGGACAAAAAAAAACTGTTTTTT. Protein: CASSFGDRDKKKLFF.

The chain has TRBV6-2 or TRBV6-3 and TRBJ2-3; 7 bases match TRBD2. This CDR3 region has 15 residues. Germline lookup yields CDR1 MNHEY and CDR2 SVGEGT. The V segment lost 6 bases and the J segment 3 bases; nucleotides outside the gene matches: 9. For the CDR3, the DNA is TGTGCCAGCAGCCCCCCCGGGACTAAAACAGATACGCAGTATTTT. This codes for CASSPPGTKTDTQYF.

V and J are TRBV7-3 and TRBJ1-2; TRBD1 agrees at 9 bases. The length of the CDR3 is 13 residues. Germline V lookup: CDR1 SGHTA, CDR2 FQGTGA. Losses at the gene ends were 8 bases for V and 5 bases for J; bases not matched to a gene: 6. The CDR3 loop reads CASGRDRDYGYTF. CDR3 DNA sequence: TGTGCCAGCGGCCGGGACAGGGATTATGGCTACACCTTC. The full variable domain, rest sourced from reference TRBV7-3 and TRBJ1-2, is GAGVSQTPSNKVTEKGKYVELRCDPISGHTALYWYRQSLGQGPEFLIYFQGTGAADDSGLPNDRFFAVRPEGSVSTLKIQRTERGDSAVYLCASGRDRDYGYTFGSGTRLTVV.

The chain's CDR3 is CASSPHRGQPQHF. CDR3 in DNA: TGTGCCAGCAGCCCCCACAGGGGCCAGCCCCAGCATTTT. The V call is TRBV7-2, the J call TRBJ1-5, with 7 bases fitting TRBD1. The CDR3 is 13 amino acids. CDR1 SGHTA and CDR2 FQGNSA come from the germline V gene. The trim removed 5 bases at V and 7 bases at J, leaving 5 bases unmatched.

The CDR3 region is CANVIGTHTSGANVLTF. CDR3 in DNA: TGTGCCAACGTAATCGGGACACACACCTCTGGGGCCAACGTCCTGACTTTC. V gene TRBV21-1 combines with J gene TRBJ2-6; the D call TRBD1 from the table was never checked on the DNA. TRBV21-1 is listed as a pseudogene. This CDR3 is 17 amino acids long.

The chain joins TRBV10-3 to TRBJ2-5; possible D gene TRBD2, 7 bases. Germline V gives CDR1 ENHRY, CDR2 SYGVKD. CDR3 length: 15 amino acids. Trimming removed 3 bases from V and 1 base from J, with 12 bases in between. CDR3 DNA sequence: TGTGCCATCAGTGATTTGGGGGGGGCCCAAGAGACCCAGTACTTC. It codes for CAISDLGGAQETQYF.

The chain couples TRBV7-2 to TRBJ1-3; no firm D call. Per the germline V gene, CDR1 is SGHTA and CDR2 is FQGNSA. This CDR3 contains 15 residues. V dropped 0 bases and J dropped 2 bases, with 8 bases sitting between them. The CDR3 is CASSLASVAGNTIYF. CDR3 DNA sequence: TGTGCCAGCAGCTTAGCGTCGGTAGCTGGAAACACCATATATTTT.

This clone was counted between two and nine times. J is TRBJ2-7 and V is TRBV28; a possible D gene is TRBD2 (6 bases). CDR3 length equals 13 residues. Trimming removed 8 bases from V and 3 bases from J, with 14 bases in between. CDR1 is MDHEN and CDR2 is SYDVKM in the germline V gene. The CDR3 protein is CASWGSGHYEQYF. The CDR3 nucleotides read TGTGCCAGCTGGGGTAGCGGCCACTACGAGCAGTACTTC.

This sequence joins TRBV5-4 and TRBJ2-5, with 7 nucleotides matching TRBD2. CDR1 is SGHNT and CDR2 is YYREEE in the germline V gene (reference sequence). J lost 2 bases, V lost 5 bases, and 3 bases had no gene match. The CDR3 has 13 amino acids. This CDR3 reads CASSGGRQETQYF. CDR3 DNA sequence: TGTGCCAGCAGTGGCGGGAGACAAGAGACCCAGTACTTC.

The count of this clone is one. The gene calls are TRBV5-4 and TRBJ1-1; TRBD1 aligns across 7 bases. The trim removed 4 bases at V and 4 bases at J, leaving 7 bases unmatched. The CDR3 is made up of 14 amino acids. CDR1 is SGHNT, CDR2 YYREEE, per germline (reference sequence). The CDR3 protein is CASSRQGLATEAFF. CDR3 DNA: TGTGCCAGCAGCCGACAGGGTTTAGCCACTGAAGCTTTCTTT.

The V call is TRBV27, the J call TRBJ1-6; 8 bases fit TRBD1. CDR1 is MNHEY and CDR2 is SMNVEV in the germline V gene (reference sequence). Trimming took 4 bases from V and 8 from J; bases not matched to a gene: 13. The CDR3 contains 17 residues. The CDR3 region has the DNA TGTGCCAGCAGTTCCTCAGACAGGGGAAGGTCGGATTCACCCCTCCACTTT. Residues: CASSSSDRGRSDSPLHF.

V gene TRBV7-2 combines with J gene TRBJ2-5, with TRBD2 identical over 9 bases. The CDR3 runs to 16 residues. The germline V gene encodes CDR1 SGHTA and CDR2 FQGNSA. V shed 1 base and J 5 bases; nucleotides not matched to a gene: 8. This CDR3 is CASSLGSGGYRETQYF. CDR3 coding DNA: TGTGCCAGCAGCTTAGGCAGCGGGGGGTATCGGGAGACCCAGTACTTC.

The gene calls are TRBV11-2 and TRBJ2-5; perhaps TRBD2 as D (6 bases). Germline loops: CDR1 SGHAT, CDR2 FQNNGV. Trimming shortened V by 5 bases and J by 5 bases, and 12 bases separated the two germline ends. This CDR3 comprises 13 residues. The CDR3 region is CASSPGTQETQYF. The CDR3 DNA follows: TGTGCCAGCAGCCCGGGGACTCAGGAGACCCAGTACTTC.

This chain uses TRBV6-6 with TRBJ1-6; D not certain. The V end lost 9 bases, the J end lost 7 bases, and 16 bases lay between the germline ends. Germline V gene data show CDR1 as MNHNY and CDR2 as SVGAGI (reference sequence). This CDR3 has 14 amino acids. This CDR3 reads CASIEVTRNSPLHF. The DNA for the CDR3 is TGTGCCAGTATTGAGGTGACCCGAAATTCACCCCTCCACTTT.

The V gene is TRBV11-2, the J gene TRBJ2-5, with D tentatively TRBD2 (6 bases). V was clipped by 0 bases and J by 5 bases, with 16 bases between them. Germline lookup yields CDR1 SGHAT and CDR2 FQNNGV. This CDR3 has 16 residues. CDR3 region: CASSLEGGRSRETQYF. For the CDR3, the DNA is TGTGCCAGCAGCTTAGAGGGGGGAAGGTCTCGGGAGACCCAGTACTTC.

The chain employs TRBV7-9 and TRBJ1-4; possible D gene TRBD1, 5 bases. CDR1 is SEHNR and CDR2 is FQNEAQ in the germline V gene (reference sequence). The V and J ends lost 6 bases and 2 bases respectively, with 13 bases between them. The CDR3 sequence is 15 residues long. CDR3 bases: TGTGCCAGCAGTTTCGGACACGACACTAATGAAAAACTGTTTTTT. Translation: CASSFGHDTNEKLFF.

The gene calls are TRBV2 and TRBJ1-1; 7 positions match TRBD1. The CDR3 spans 12 residues. Germline values: CDR1 SNHLY, CDR2 FYNNEI. Unmatched junction bases numbered 8, after V lost 7 bases and J lost 9 bases. CDR3 protein: CASNQDRAKAFF. DNA for the CDR3: TGTGCCAGCAACCAAGACAGGGCGAAAGCTTTCTTT. Full variable domain (rest looked up from reference TRBV2 and TRBJ1-1): EPEVTQTPSHQVTQMGQEVILRCVPISNHLYFYWYRQILGQKVEFLVSFYNNEISEKSEIFDDQFSVERPDGSNFTLKIRSTKLEDSAMYFCASNQDRAKAFFGQGTRLTVV.

The V call is TRBV5-4, the J call TRBJ2-2, with 10 nucleotides matching TRBD1. After removal of 2 bases from V and 6 bases from J, the junction contained 1 base not matched to a gene. CDR1 is SGHNT, CDR2 YYREEE, per germline (reference sequence). This CDR3 has 14 residues. The CDR3 loop reads CASSLGTGAGELFF. In DNA form, the CDR3 reads TGTGCCAGCAGCTTAGGGACAGGGGCCGGGGAGCTGTTTTTT.

The chain employs TRBV7-6 and TRBJ2-1; 7 bases are a match to TRBD1. The germline CDR1 and CDR2 sequences are SGHVS and FNYEAQ. Trimming at V came to 5 bases and at J to 3 bases, leaving 7 bases not matched to a gene. The CDR3 sequence is 15 residues long. CDR3 in DNA: TGTGCCAGCAGCAAAAACAGGGGATTCTACAATGAGCAGTTCTTC. As protein: CASSKNRGFYNEQFF.

The sample holds a few counts of this clone. The V call is TRBV3-1 (or the pseudogene TRBV3-2), the J call TRBJ2-7; 7 bases are a match to TRBD1. The trim removed 3 bases at V and 0 bases at J, leaving 5 bases unmatched. The CDR3 loop spans 15 amino acids. Per the germline V gene, CDR1 is LGHDT and CDR2 is YNNKEL (reference sequence). Written as DNA, the CDR3 is TGTGCCAGCAGCCACCCTCGACAGGGCTCCTACGAGCAGTACTTC. Encoded protein: CASSHPRQGSYEQYF.

The CDR3 DNA reads TGCGCCAGCAGCTTGGAGGGACAGATAACTCAGCCCCAGCATTTT. Its protein product is CASSLEGQITQPQHF. This rearrangement joins TRBV5-1 to TRBJ1-5; TRBD1 aligns across 7 bases. The CDR3 has 15 residues. Germline values: CDR1 SGHRS, CDR2 YFSETQ. V was clipped by 0 bases and J by 6 bases; unmatched bases: 6.

The chain employs TRBV19 and TRBJ1-1; D is unclear. Per germline, CDR1 LNHDA and CDR2 SQIVND (reference sequence). The ends were cut back, 1 base at V and 3 bases at J, with 12 bases in the middle. The CDR3 extends over 15 amino acids. Here the CDR3 DNA reads TGTGCCAGTAGTATAGTTGGTGACGGGGACACTGAAGCTTTCTTT. Protein sequence: CASSIVGDGDTEAFF.

The CDR3 DNA follows: TGTGCCAGCAGCGTAGTAGGAGGACTCACCGGGGAGCTGTTTTTT. Translating gives CASSVVGGLTGELFF. The chain joins TRBV9 to TRBJ2-2; D is possibly TRBD2 (5 bases). The CDR3 is 15 amino acids. Germline V gene sequence: CDR1 SGDLS, CDR2 YYNGEE. Deletions cut 0 bases from V and 4 bases from J, with 10 bases between.

The V and J genes are TRBV7-2 and TRBJ2-1, with D maybe TRBD2 (6 bases). CDR1 SGHTA and CDR2 FQGNSA come from the germline V gene. V dropped 3 bases and J dropped 6 bases, with 12 bases sitting between them. The CDR3 length is 14 residues. CDR3 loop: CASSLRRGVNEQFF. Written as DNA, the CDR3 is TGTGCCAGCAGCTTGAGACGCGGGGTCAATGAGCAGTTCTTC.

CDR3 amino acids: CASRLADPTDTQYF. As DNA, the CDR3 is TGTGCCAGCAGGCTAGCGGACCCCACAGATACGCAGTATTTT. The chain is built from TRBV6-5 and TRBJ2-3; the match to TRBD2 covers 7 bases. The CDR3 consists of 14 residues. Looked up from germline, CDR1 is MNHEY and CDR2 is SVGAGI. Losses at the gene ends were 6 bases for V and 2 bases for J; bases not matched to a gene: 5.

This clone has only a few counts. This chain uses TRBV7-9 with TRBJ1-3; D uncertain. The CDR3 sequence is 15 residues long. Germline V gene sequence: CDR1 SEHNR, CDR2 FQNEAQ (reference sequence). V was trimmed by 1 base and J by 0 bases, leaving 7 bases between them. CDR3 DNA: TGTGCCAGCAGCTTAGATGTCAACTCTGGAAACACCATATATTTT. Translated, it gives CASSLDVNSGNTIYF.

V and J are TRBV5-8 and TRBJ1-1; 9 bases fit TRBD1. Germline CDR1 is SGHTS and CDR2 is YDEGEE. There are 13 residues in the CDR3. Trimming at V came to 4 bases and at J to 6 bases, leaving 4 bases not matched to a gene. For the CDR3, the DNA is TGTGCCAGCAGCCCAGGACAGGGGCCTGAAGCTTTCTTT. It is translated as CASSPGQGPEAFF.

This chain uses TRBV7-9 with TRBJ2-7; D uncertain. CDR1 and CDR2 (germline): SEHNR, FQNEAQ (reference sequence). The V end lost 1 base, the J end lost 7 bases, and 11 bases lay between the germline ends. The CDR3 has 13 amino acids. For the CDR3, the DNA is TGTGCCAGCAGCTTAGACTGGGCCGAGGAGCAGTACTTC. This codes for CASSLDWAEEQYF.

This chain joins TRBV28 and TRBJ2-7, with D maybe TRBD1 (6 bases). Per the germline V gene, CDR1 is MDHEN and CDR2 is SYDVKM. V lost 0 bases to trimming and J lost 3 bases, with 15 bases between them. The CDR3 has 16 residues. Here the CDR3 DNA reads TGTGCCAGCAGTTTATGGTCCGGGGACACCATCTACGAGCAGTACTTC. This sequence encodes CASSLWSGDTIYEQYF.

The count of this clone is one. The DNA of the CDR3 is TGTGCCAGCAGTTACCGACAGGGGTTAACGCATAGCATATATTTT. This translates into CASSYRQGLTHSIYF. The chain couples TRBV6-5 to TRBJ1-3, with 8 bases lining up with TRBD1. Germline values: CDR1 MNHEY, CDR2 SVGAGI. The CDR3 sequence is 15 residues long. Trimming at V came to 2 bases and at J to 12 bases, leaving 12 bases not matched to a gene.

This CDR3 is CASSLLSEAFF. CDR3 in DNA: TGTGCCAGCAGTTTACTTTCTGAAGCTTTCTTT. V gene TRBV12-3 or TRBV12-4 combines with J gene TRBJ1-1, with no clear D. The CDR3 contains 11 residues. V lost 2 bases and J lost 6, with 4 bases in between.